This entry lists 27 T cell receptor beta chains sequenced from one sample in a study of vaccination effects on CD4 cells after COVID-19. Their antigens are not known. Sequencing was performed with immunoSEQ multiplex PCR; in TCRdb, only in-frame clones are kept and a portion is missing. The profile shows some 30,000 clones, around two thirds of them singletons. Isolation of CD4+ T cells took place after approximately ten days of culture. It was two doses of either the BNT162b2 or mRNA-1273 vaccine that participants received. Specimen: CD4+ T cells from PBMCs cultured without peptide, collected after COVID-19 vaccination. The receptors here all came from a human donor who received a COVID-19 vaccine.

V is TRBV11-3 and J is TRBJ2-3, with D perhaps TRBD2 (6 bases). The germline V gene encodes CDR1 SGHNT and CDR2 YENEEA. The germline V and J ends were trimmed by 1 base and 1 base, with 12 bases remaining between them. This CDR3 has 16 residues. The CDR3 is CASSLGRAGGTDTQYF. The CDR3 coding sequence is TGTGCCAGCAGCTTAGGGAGGGCCGGGGGCACAGATACGCAGTATTTT.

Only one count was recorded for this clone. This sequence joins TRBV5-8 and TRBJ1-2; 8 bases fit TRBD1. V gave up 4 bases and J gave up 6 bases; unmatched junction bases: 8. Germline V gene sequence: CDR1 SGHTS, CDR2 YDEGEE. The CDR3 has 14 residues. CDR3 sequence reads: CASSKMQGANGYTF. CDR3 bases: TGTGCCAGCAGCAAGATGCAGGGGGCGAATGGCTACACCTTC. Together with reference TRBV5-8 and TRBJ1-2, the CDR3 gives the full variable domain: EAGVTQSPTHLIKTRGQQATLRCSPISGHTSVYWYQQALGLGLQFLLWYDEGEERNRGNFPPRFSGRQFPNYSSELNVNALELEDSALYLCASSKMQGANGYTFGSGTRLTVV.

The V gene is TRBV7-8, the J gene TRBJ1-1; possibly TRBD1 for D (5 bases). The length of the CDR3 is 15 residues. The germline gives CDR1 SGHVS, CDR2 FQNEAQ. V gave up 8 bases and J gave up 2 bases, with 18 bases separating them. The DNA of the CDR3 is TGTGCCAGCCCTCTACGAGGGACCGAAAACACTGAAGCTTTCTTT. Residues: CASPLRGTENTEAFF.

The rearrangement links TRBV5-6 to TRBJ1-3; perhaps TRBD1 as D (6 bases). This CDR3 spans 15 amino acids. Germline V gene data show CDR1 as SGHDT and CDR2 as YYEEEE. V was pared by 0 bases and J by 8 bases, with 15 bases between. The CDR3: CASSLAGQSLHTIYF. CDR3 in DNA: TGTGCCAGCAGCTTGGCCGGACAGAGCCTACACACCATATATTTT.

This clone was found once. CDR3 loop: CASSQAGAEQYF. The CDR3 coding sequence is TGTGCCAGCAGCCAAGCAGGGGCAGAGCAGTACTTC. This sequence joins TRBV3-1 (or the pseudogene TRBV3-2) and TRBJ2-7; D may be TRBD1 (6 bases). The germline V gene encodes CDR1 LGHDT and CDR2 YNNKEL (reference sequence). V was clipped by 1 base and J by 7 bases, with 8 bases between them. This CDR3 comprises 12 residues.

CDR3 nucleotide sequence: TGTGCCAGCAGTGAAATAGGGACAGGGTGGGCAGATACGCAGTATTTT. This translates into CASSEIGTGWADTQYF. This chain connects TRBV2 to TRBJ2-3; 9 bases align to TRBD1. Germline V gene sequence: CDR1 SNHLY, CDR2 FYNNEI. CDR3 length: 16 residues. The V and J ends lost 2 bases and 4 bases, in that order; junction bases with no gene match: 7.

The CDR3 sequence: CASSQGNQPQHF. The CDR3 DNA follows: TGTGCCAGTAGTCAAGGGAACCAGCCCCAGCATTTT. The chain has TRBV19 and TRBJ1-5; D is ambiguous. Germline V gene sequence: CDR1 LNHDA, CDR2 SQIVND (reference sequence). This CDR3 is built from 12 residues. V was trimmed by 5 bases and J by 7 bases, leaving 9 bases between them.

The chain is built from TRBV19 and TRBJ1-4; 10 nucleotides match TRBD1. Germline V gene sequence: CDR1 LNHDA, CDR2 SQIVND (reference sequence). The CDR3 is made up of 15 amino acids. V was pared by 5 bases and J by 6 bases, with 6 bases of the junction left unmatched. As DNA, the CDR3 is TGTGCCAGTAGTGTCTCGGACAGGGGGGATGAAAAACTGTTTTTT. Encoded protein: CASSVSDRGDEKLFF.

The chain carries TRBV7-2 and TRBJ1-1, with D tentatively TRBD1 (5 bases). Germline V gives CDR1 SGHTA, CDR2 FQGNSA. This CDR3 region has 17 residues. V lost 2 bases and J 6 bases, leaving 22 bases between the germline ends. CDR3 DNA sequence: TGTGCCAGCAGCTTATTGGGGCGGATGGGTTTGAGCCCTGAAGCTTTCTTT. This sequence encodes CASSLLGRMGLSPEAFF.

The CDR3 bases are TGTGCCGTCCGCGGGGGGTCGGGAGAGACCCAGTACTTC. This sequence encodes CAVRGGSGETQYF. The chain recombines TRBV3-1 (or the pseudogene TRBV3-2) with TRBJ2-5, with 8 bases lining up with TRBD2. The CDR3 extends over 13 amino acids. CDR1 LGHDT and CDR2 YNNKEL come from the germline V gene (reference sequence). Unmatched junction bases numbered 9, after V lost 11 bases and J lost 4 bases.

The rearrangement links TRBV3-1 (or the pseudogene TRBV3-2) to TRBJ2-7; 14 positions agree with TRBD2. Germline lookup yields CDR1 LGHDT and CDR2 YNNKEL (reference sequence). With 5 bases clipped from V and 6 bases from J, the junction kept 6 bases outside the gene matches. The length of the CDR3 is 15 residues. CDR3 sequence: CASSSGTSGRGEQYF. CDR3 nucleotide sequence: TGTGCCAGCAGCTCCGGGACTAGCGGGAGAGGCGAGCAGTACTTC.

This clone was picked up a small number of times. The chain joins TRBV3-1 (or the pseudogene TRBV3-2) to TRBJ1-2; D perhaps matches TRBD1 (6 bases). Germline V gives CDR1 LGHDT, CDR2 YNNKEL (reference sequence). CDR3 size: 15 residues. V was pared by 3 bases and J by 5 bases, with 16 bases between. This chain's CDR3 is CASSHPGGRVYGYTF. CDR3 DNA sequence: TGTGCCAGCAGCCACCCCGGGGGCAGGGTGTATGGCTACACCTTC.

About this clone: A much more abundant neighbour one base away suggests this may be a read error. V is TRBV7-3 and J is TRBJ2-2; D gene uncertain. The V end lost 5 bases, the J end lost 3 bases, and 4 bases lay between the germline ends. CDR1 SGHTA and CDR2 FQGTGA come from the germline V gene. This CDR3 has 12 residues. The CDR3 DNA is TGTGCCAGCAGCCCAGACACCGGGGAGCTGTTTTTT. Its protein product is CASSPDTGELFF.

This sequence joins TRBV6-1 and TRBJ1-5; D perhaps matches TRBD1 (6 bases). Germline values: CDR1 MNHNS, CDR2 SASEGT. This CDR3 contains 15 residues. Trimming removed 2 bases at V and 2 bases at J, with 10 bases between. CDR3 region: CASSEWGARNQPQHF. For the CDR3, the DNA is TGTGCCAGCAGTGAATGGGGGGCCCGCAATCAGCCCCAGCATTTT.

V and J are TRBV18 and TRBJ1-2; D gene ambiguous. The CDR3 runs to 16 residues. Trimming cost V 0 bases and J 3 bases, with 14 bases left between them. CDR1 and CDR2 from the germline V gene are KGHSH and LQKENI. CDR3 DNA: TGTGCCAGCTCACCACCGAGGGAGGGAGGCTACTATGGCTACACCTTC. This gives the protein CASSPPREGGYYGYTF.

The V gene is TRBV19, the J gene TRBJ2-3, with 9 bases matching TRBD2. The length of the CDR3 is 15 residues. Germline V gene sequence: CDR1 LNHDA, CDR2 SQIVND (reference sequence). J was trimmed by 1 base and V by 5 bases; bases with no gene match: 4. In DNA, the CDR3 is TGTGCCAGTAGTCCGCGGGGGGGAGGCACAGATACGCAGTATTTT. This gives the protein CASSPRGGGTDTQYF. The full variable domain, rest sourced from reference TRBV19 and TRBJ2-3, is DGGITQSPKYLFRKEGQNVTLSCEQNLNHDAMYWYRQDPGQGLRLIYYSQIVNDFQKGDIAEGYSVSREKKESFPLTVTSAQKNPTAFYLCASSPRGGGTDTQYFGPGTRLTVL.

The J gene is TRBJ2-5, the V gene TRBV7-2, with D possibly being TRBD1 (6 bases). In germline, CDR1 is SGHTA, CDR2 FQGNSA. Trimming cost V 4 bases and J 0 bases, with 9 bases left between them. CDR3 length: 14 residues. The CDR3 loop reads CASSSDRYQETQYF. For the CDR3, the DNA is TGTGCCAGCAGCTCCGACAGGTACCAAGAGACCCAGTACTTC.

V is TRBV5-6 and J is TRBJ1-2; TRBD1 agrees at 11 bases. Germline V gene data show CDR1 as SGHDT and CDR2 as YYEEEE. CDR3 length equals 16 residues. V lost 4 bases to trimming and J lost 7 bases; unmatched junction nucleotides: 12. The CDR3 reads CASSPGQGGRFGGYTF. DNA of the CDR3: TGTGCCAGCAGCCCGGGACAGGGGGGTAGGTTCGGTGGCTACACCTTC.

The chain joins TRBV11-2 to TRBJ1-1; TRBD1 is a possible D gene (5 bases). This CDR3 has 17 residues. Germline CDR1 and CDR2: SGHAT and FQNNGV. Trimming cost V 5 bases and J 0 bases, with 19 bases left between them. DNA of the CDR3: TGTGCCAGCAGCCTCAGACCACCAAGGGGCCTGAACACTGAAGCTTTCTTT. This translates into CASSLRPPRGLNTEAFF.

The V call is TRBV23-1, the J call TRBJ2-1; 8 nucleotides match TRBD1. TRBV23-1 belongs to the ORF category, with a function that is uncertain. This CDR3 region has 14 residues. With 1 base clipped from V and 7 bases from J, the junction kept 3 bases outside the gene matches. The CDR3 coding sequence is TGCGCCAGCAGTCAATTGGACAGGGTAAATGAGCAGTTCTTC. This encodes CASSQLDRVNEQFF.

The V gene is TRBV4-1, the J gene TRBJ1-3; D might be TRBD1 (6 bases). The CDR3 has 16 amino acids. CDR1 and CDR2 from the germline V gene are MGHRA and YSYEKL. Trimming pared 4 bases from V and 0 bases from J, leaving 13 bases between. The CDR3 is CASSRADSYSGNTIYF. The CDR3 nucleotides read TGCGCCAGCAGCCGGGCGGACAGCTACTCTGGAAACACCATATATTTT.

This clone was detected a few times. The chain combines TRBV3-1 (or the pseudogene TRBV3-2) with TRBJ2-5, with D possibly being TRBD1 or TRBD2 (5 bases each). The ends were cut back, 6 bases at V and 4 bases at J, with 12 bases in the middle. Germline V gives CDR1 LGHDT, CDR2 YNNKEL (reference sequence). The CDR3 consists of 13 residues. The CDR3 DNA follows: TGTGCCAGCAGTCTTCGAGGGGCAGAGACCCAGTACTTC. This codes for CASSLRGAETQYF.

V is TRBV5-4 and J is TRBJ1-2; D perhaps matches TRBD1 (6 bases). Germline lookup yields CDR1 SGHNT and CDR2 YYREEE (reference sequence). Trimming shortened V by 0 bases and J by 3 bases, and 18 bases separated the two germline ends. The CDR3 totals 17 residues. The CDR3 here is CASSLAAGAGGYYGYTF. CDR3 nucleotides: TGTGCCAGCAGCTTGGCGGCAGGGGCTGGAGGGTACTATGGCTACACCTTC.

The rearrangement links TRBV5-1 to TRBJ2-3; D is unclear. Per the germline V gene, CDR1 is SGHRS and CDR2 is YFSETQ. CDR3 length equals 11 residues. V was clipped by 1 base and J by 9 bases, with 6 bases between them. The CDR3 protein is CASSLFDTQYF. The DNA for the CDR3 is TGCGCCAGCAGCTTGTTTGACACGCAGTATTTT.

The chain combines TRBV5-4 with TRBJ2-3, with TRBD1 identical over 9 bases. Germline loops: CDR1 SGHNT, CDR2 YYREEE (reference sequence). V gave up 2 bases and J gave up 4 bases; unmatched junction bases: 11. The CDR3 is 17 residues long. The CDR3 loop reads CASSFNTGTGLADTQYF. The CDR3 DNA follows: TGTGCCAGCAGCTTTAACACCGGGACAGGGTTGGCAGATACGCAGTATTTT.

The table lists this clone with a count of one. The V and J genes are TRBV6-1 and TRBJ2-7; 7 positions agree with TRBD2. The CDR3 extends over 15 amino acids. The germline gives CDR1 MNHNS, CDR2 SASEGT. V shed 1 base and J 2 bases; nucleotides not matched to a gene: 5. The CDR3 sequence is CASSEDPGGTYEQYF. The CDR3 nucleotides read TGTGCCAGCAGTGAAGATCCGGGAGGCACCTACGAGCAGTACTTC.

V usage is TRBV3-1 (or the pseudogene TRBV3-2) and J usage is TRBJ1-2, with D maybe TRBD1 (5 bases). The CDR3 consists of 15 residues. V lost 4 bases and J 4 bases, leaving 16 bases between the germline ends. The germline V gene has CDR1 LGHDT and CDR2 YNNKEL (reference sequence). CDR3 in DNA: TGTGCCAGCAGCCCTTCCGGGACGGGACTCTATGGCTACACCTTC. Translated, it gives CASSPSGTGLYGYTF.